The T cell receptor beta chain under discussion was sequenced for a study of T cell changes during pregnancy in multiple sclerosis. Sequencing used immunoSEQ multiplex PCR; TCRdb keeps in-frame clones, though not all of them. The sample records 40,000 to 50,000 clones, approximately 93% being singletons. The germline CDR1 and CDR2 sequences are SNHLY and FYNNEI. This CDR3 comprises 17 residues. V dropped 7 bases and J dropped 3; count of bases not matched to a gene: 14. J is TRBJ2-3 and V is TRBV2; 9 nucleotides align to TRBD2. Source: CD4+ T cells from peripheral blood mononuclear cells, taken in the first trimester of pregnancy. This TCR was sampled from a female donor with multiple sclerosis, enrolled in a pregnancy study. CDR3 sequence reads: CASITNGAGGGTDTQYF. CDR3 nucleotides: TGTGCCAGCATAACCAATGGAGCGGGGGGTGGTACAGATACGCAGTATTTT.